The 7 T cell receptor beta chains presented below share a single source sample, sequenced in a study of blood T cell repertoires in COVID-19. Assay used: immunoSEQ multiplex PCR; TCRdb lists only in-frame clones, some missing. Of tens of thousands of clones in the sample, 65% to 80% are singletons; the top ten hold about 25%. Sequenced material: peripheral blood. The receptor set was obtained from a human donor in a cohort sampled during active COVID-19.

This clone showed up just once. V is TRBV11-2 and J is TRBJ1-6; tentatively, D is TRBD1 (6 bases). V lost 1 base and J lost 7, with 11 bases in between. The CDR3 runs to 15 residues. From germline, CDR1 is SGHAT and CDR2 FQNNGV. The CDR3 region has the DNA TGTGCCAGCAGCTTAGTCTCGCAGGGGAATTCACCCCTCCACTTT. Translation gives CASSLVSQGNSPLHF.

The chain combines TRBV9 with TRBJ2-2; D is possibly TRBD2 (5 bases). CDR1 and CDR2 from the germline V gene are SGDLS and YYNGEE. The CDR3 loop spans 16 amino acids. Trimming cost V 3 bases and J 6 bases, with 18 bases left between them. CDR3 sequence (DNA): TGTGCCAGCAGCGCCACCGGGTCCTACGGGGCCGGGGAGCTGTTTTTT. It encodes CASSATGSYGAGELFF.

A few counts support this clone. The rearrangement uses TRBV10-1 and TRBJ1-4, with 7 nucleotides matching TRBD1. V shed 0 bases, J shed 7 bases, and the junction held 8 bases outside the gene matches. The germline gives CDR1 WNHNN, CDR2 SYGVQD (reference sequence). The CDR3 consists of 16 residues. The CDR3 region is CASSESGTADPEKLFF. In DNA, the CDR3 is TGCGCCAGCAGTGAGTCGGGGACAGCTGATCCTGAAAAACTGTTTTTT.

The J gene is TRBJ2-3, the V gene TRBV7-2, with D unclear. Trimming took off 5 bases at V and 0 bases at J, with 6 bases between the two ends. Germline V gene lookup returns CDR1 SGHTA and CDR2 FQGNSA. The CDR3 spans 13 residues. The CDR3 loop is CASSLPSTDTQYF. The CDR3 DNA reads TGTGCCAGCAGCCTACCTAGCACAGATACGCAGTATTTT.

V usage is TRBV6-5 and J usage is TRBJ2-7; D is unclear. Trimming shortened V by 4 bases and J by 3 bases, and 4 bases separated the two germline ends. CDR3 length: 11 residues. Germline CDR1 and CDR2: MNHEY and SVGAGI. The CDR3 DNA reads TGTGCCAGCAGTTTTCACTACGAGCAGTACTTC. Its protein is CASSFHYEQYF.

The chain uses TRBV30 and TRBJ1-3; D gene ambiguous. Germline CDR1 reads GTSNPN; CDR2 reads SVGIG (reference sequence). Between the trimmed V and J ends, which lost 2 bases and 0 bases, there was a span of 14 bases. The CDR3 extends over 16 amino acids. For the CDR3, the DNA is TGTGCCTGGAGTCCACTTGGTCTTCTCTCTGGAAACACCATATATTTT. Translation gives CAWSPLGLLSGNTIYF.

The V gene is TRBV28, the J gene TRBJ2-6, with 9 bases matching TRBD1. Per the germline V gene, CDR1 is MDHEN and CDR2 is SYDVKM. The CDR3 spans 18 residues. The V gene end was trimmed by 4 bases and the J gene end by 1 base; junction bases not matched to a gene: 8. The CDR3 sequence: CASSSTGGGSSGANVLTF. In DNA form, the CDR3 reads TGTGCCAGCAGTTCGACAGGGGGAGGGTCTTCTGGGGCCAACGTCCTGACTTTC. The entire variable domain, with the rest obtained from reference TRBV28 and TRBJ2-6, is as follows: DVKVTQSSRYLVKRTGEKVFLECVQDMDHENMFWYRQDPGLGLRLIYFSYDVKMKEKGDIPEGYSVSREKKERFSLILESASTNQTSMYLCASSSTGGGSSGANVLTFGAGSRLTVL.